A selection of T cell receptor beta chains follows, all from one sample in a study of STAT3 mutations in large granular lymphocyte leukemia. TCRdb's copy holds only in-frame clones and misses some; the assay was immunoSEQ multiplex PCR. The sample has over 30,000 clones; about 88% are singletons. The sequencing input was PBMCs. The receptors come from a human donor with T large granular lymphocyte leukemia. Some clones in this sample may be carry-over from other donors' samples. CDR3s include the opening cysteine and the closing phenylalanine or tryptophan. A D gene is named only where the DNA matches it firmly.

J gene,D gene,V gene,CDR3 DNA,CDR3 protein
TRBJ1-1,TRBD1,TRBV5-1,TGCGCCAGCAGCTGGAAACAGACAGGGGACACTGAAGCTTTCTTT,CASSWKQTGDTEAFF
TRBJ2-7,.,TRBV29-1,TGCAGCGTTGAAGGGCAGGGCAATGACTACGAGCAGTACTTC,CSVEGQGNDYEQYF
TRBJ1-2,.,TRBV4-1,TGCGCCAGCAGCCAAGATAGGAGAGGGACCTATGGCTACACCTTC,CASSQDRRGTYGYTF
TRBJ1-1,.,TRBV7-9,TGTGCCAGCAGCTTAGGGGGGGGTATCCCTGAAGCTTTCTTT,CASSLGGGIPEAFF
TRBJ1-5,TRBD1,TRBV9,TGTGCCAGCAGCGTAGGGGACAGCAACAATCAGCCCCAGCATTTT,CASSVGDSNNQPQHF
TRBJ2-3,.,TRBV2,TGTGCCAGCCAGGGAAGCACAGATACGCAGTATTTT,CASQGSTDTQYF
TRBJ2-7,.,TRBV9,TGTGCCAGCAGCGAGCCCCCGGGGGGCGGGGAGCAGTACTTC,CASSEPPGGGEQYF
TRBJ1-4,.,TRBV28,TGTGCCAGCAGCCCAGATGTCCAGGTCAGAGAAAAACTGTTTTTT,CASSPDVQVREKLFF
TRBJ2-3,TRBD2,TRBV5-1,TGCGCCAGCAGCCAGGGGATAGCGGGGGCCAACACAGATACGCAGTATTTT,CASSQGIAGANTDTQYF
TRBJ1-5,.,TRBV6-5,TGTGCCAGCAGTTACGGGGGAGGACAGCCCCAGCATTTT,CASSYGGGQPQHF
TRBJ1-5,.,TRBV6-5,TGTGCCAGCAGGACCGACAAGGGAGATCAGCCCCAGCATTTT,CASRTDKGDQPQHF